This T cell receptor (beta chain) comes out of a study of vaccination and CD4 T cells after COVID-19. Oncomine TCR Beta short-read sequencing was applied to DNA from cultured CD4+ T cells. Via MiXCR, TCRdb re-called the PCR reads, giving one row per CDR3 protein. The sample consists of about 6,800 distinct CDR3 sequences, less than 65% of them appearing once. Trimming pared 4 bases from V and 1 base from J, leaving 11 bases between. Per the germline V gene, CDR1 is MNHNS and CDR2 is SASEGT. This CDR3 is 14 amino acids long. Regarding this clonotype: The antigen is undetermined.

Specified treatment: 10-day PBMC culture with coronavirus spike peptide pools or control peptides (ViraFEST assay). CD4+ T-cell collection from the unexposed donor predated the COVID-19 pandemic (2011-2018). Antigen-specific T cells were expanded with peptide pools by ViraFEST, and TCRs were then sequenced. The sequence was obtained from a human donor in good health. Sequenced: CD4+ T cells from blood, cultured in vitro. The V and J genes are TRBV6-1 and TRBJ2-7; a weak D match, TRBD2 (5 bases). CDR3 in DNA: TGTGCCAGCAGTGTAGAGGCGGGTTCCTACGAGCAGTACTTC. This gives the protein CASSVEAGSYEQYF.